One and the same sample provided the 20 T cell receptor beta chains below, sequenced in a study of T cells in Graves' hyperthyroidism and ophthalmopathy. RNA transcripts were the template for amplifying TCR beta CDR3 regions. TCR CDR3 underwent first-round RT-PCR with the HTBI primer set. TCRdb re-analysed the multiplex PCR reads in MiXCR, keeping a single row per CDR3 protein. The table records a few hundred thousand distinct CDR3 sequences, around 13% of them present only once. The sequenced sample consisted of blood. These TCRs come from a woman in her thirties or forties with Graves' hyperthyroidism.

In DNA form, the CDR3 reads TGCAGTGCTAGAGATCGGCGGGGGATTTCAATTTCTGGAAACACCATATATTTT. Translated: CSARDRRGISISGNTIYF. The chain uses TRBV20-1 and TRBJ1-3; tentative D call: TRBD1 (5 bases). The CDR3 has 18 amino acids. Germline V CDR1 and CDR2: DFQATT, SNEGSKA (reference sequence). Trimming took 0 bases from V and 1 from J, leaving 19 bases between them.

In this sample, this clonotype turned up many times. This chain uses TRBV6-1 with TRBJ2-7, with 12 positions matching TRBD1. The V gene end was trimmed by 5 bases and the J gene end by 7 bases; junction bases not matched to a gene: 15. Germline V gene sequence: CDR1 MNHNS, CDR2 SASEGT. The CDR3 has 17 residues. In nucleotides, the CDR3 is TGTGCCAGCAGTCCGGGACAGGGGGCCCTCACGAGGGGGGAGCAGTACTTC. Encoded protein: CASSPGQGALTRGEQYF.

This clonotype has more than one count but fewer than ten. The J gene is TRBJ2-1, the V gene TRBV19, with D possibly TRBD2 on 6 matching bases. Germline V gene sequence: CDR1 LNHDA, CDR2 SQIVND (reference sequence). This CDR3 has 14 residues. Between the trimmed V and J ends, which lost 7 bases and 9 bases, there was a span of 19 bases. The CDR3 loop reads CASTPGGPPGEQFF. CDR3 in DNA: TGTGCCAGTACGCCCGGGGGACCGCCAGGTGAGCAGTTCTTC. Drawing the rest from reference TRBV19 and TRBJ2-1, the complete variable domain is DGGITQSPKYLFRKEGQNVTLSCEQNLNHDAMYWYRQDPGQGLRLIYYSQIVNDFQKGDIAEGYSVSREKKESFPLTVTSAQKNPTAFYLCASTPGGPPGEQFFGPGTRLTVL.

This clonotype has at least ten counts. The CDR3 reads CASSSMGRGIRTDTQYF. CDR3 in DNA: TGTGCCAGCAGTTCCATGGGCAGGGGGATCCGCACAGATACGCAGTATTTT. J is TRBJ2-3 and V is TRBV6-1; 7 bases are shared with TRBD1. The CDR3 covers 17 residues. The J segment lost 1 base and the V segment lost 5 bases, leaving 12 bases of the junction unmatched. Germline V gene sequence: CDR1 MNHNS, CDR2 SASEGT.

Details on this clonotype: Given a much more abundant clone one base away, this may be a read error. The chain employs TRBV28 and TRBJ2-1, with 7 bases matching TRBD2. The CDR3 length is 14 residues. The trim removed 7 bases at V and 8 bases at J, leaving 11 bases unmatched. The germline CDR1 and CDR2 sequences are MDHEN and SYDVKM. This CDR3 reads CASNRGGLRDEQFF. DNA of the CDR3: TGTGCCAGCAATCGGGGAGGGCTCCGGGATGAGCAGTTCTTC.

This clonotype has ten or more counts. The chain links TRBV28 to TRBJ2-3; a possible D gene is TRBD2 (5 bases). V was clipped by 4 bases and J by 0 bases, with 11 bases between them. The germline V gene encodes CDR1 MDHEN and CDR2 SYDVKM. The CDR3 sequence is 15 residues long. The DNA for the CDR3 is TGTGCCAGCAGTTCTCCTCCGGGGAGCACAGATACGCAGTATTTT. The encoded protein is CASSSPPGSTDTQYF.

This clonotype was seen more than once but under ten times. The chain has TRBV5-1 and TRBJ2-1; D is perhaps TRBD2 (6 bases). Germline V gene data show CDR1 as SGHRS and CDR2 as YFSETQ. The CDR3 spans 16 residues. Trimming left V 0 bases short and J 4 bases short, with 14 bases between. The CDR3 DNA is TGCGCCAGCAGCTTGGTATGGGACTCGATTTACAATGAGCAGTTCTTC. It codes for CASSLVWDSIYNEQFF.

With respect to this clonotype: Being one base from a much bigger clone, this may be a read error. This chain uses TRBV6-1 with TRBJ2-7; 7 bases match TRBD1. The germline V gene encodes CDR1 MNHNS and CDR2 SASEGT. This CDR3 has 14 residues. Unmatched junction bases numbered 8, after V lost 6 bases and J lost 3 bases. The CDR3 DNA reads as TGTGCCAGCAGAAGGAGACAGGGAGTCTACGAGCAGTACTTC. Translation: CASRRRQGVYEQYF.

This clonotype showed up many times. This chain joins TRBV7-9 and TRBJ2-1; 9 bases match TRBD2. In germline, CDR1 is SEHNR, CDR2 FQNEAQ (reference sequence). The CDR3 has 12 residues. The V segment lost 2 bases and the J segment 12 bases; nucleotides outside the gene matches: 2. The CDR3 is CASSLTSGSQFF. The CDR3 DNA reads as TGTGCCAGCAGCTTAACTAGCGGGTCGCAGTTCTTC.

This clonotype has a handful of counts. The V gene is TRBV20-1, the J gene TRBJ1-5; the D gene is possibly TRBD1 (5 bases). The V end lost 0 bases, the J end lost 7 bases, and 13 bases lay between the germline ends. The CDR3 length is 14 residues. Germline CDR1 and CDR2: DFQATT and SNEGSKA (reference sequence). CDR3 nucleotides: TGCAGTGCTAGAGAAAGGGCAGGGCAACAGCCCCAGCATTTT. Protein product: CSARERAGQQPQHF.

This clonotype has at least ten counts. The chain joins TRBV20-1 to TRBJ2-5; 11 bases line up with TRBD2. Germline V CDR1 and CDR2: DFQATT, SNEGSKA (reference sequence). This CDR3 comprises 15 residues. Trimming removed 3 bases from V and 2 bases from J; junction bases left unmatched: 5. CDR3 sequence: CSARDSGRAQETQYF. The CDR3 DNA reads TGCAGTGCTAGGGATAGCGGGAGGGCTCAAGAGACCCAGTACTTC.

This chain connects TRBV12-3 or TRBV12-4 to TRBJ2-3; TRBD2 agrees at 9 bases. The CDR3 contains 17 residues. V shed 2 bases and J 2 bases; nucleotides not matched to a gene: 8. The CDR3, as DNA: TGTGCCAGCAGTTTACCCAGACTAGCGGAGGACACAGATACGCAGTATTTT. Its protein product is CASSLPRLAEDTDTQYF.

Ten or more counts support this clonotype. The chain employs TRBV20-1 and TRBJ2-7, with 12 bases matching TRBD2. With V trimmed by 5 bases and J by 6 bases, 11 bases remained unmatched. The CDR3 is 15 amino acids. Per the germline V gene, CDR1 is DFQATT and CDR2 is SNEGSKA (reference sequence). The CDR3 DNA reads as TGCAGTGCTCTAAGACTAGCGGGAGTAAGGTTCGAGCAGTACTTC. It codes for CSALRLAGVRFEQYF.

This clonotype showed up just a few times. The V gene is TRBV4-2, the J gene TRBJ2-3, with D hard to call. V was pared by 4 bases and J by 2 bases, with 7 bases between. The CDR3 extends over 13 amino acids. Germline CDR1 is LGHNA and CDR2 is YNFKEQ. The CDR3 here is CASSPQITDTQYF. In nucleotides, the CDR3 is TGTGCCAGCAGCCCACAGATCACAGATACGCAGTATTTT.

This clonotype was observed at least ten times. The CDR3 DNA is TGTGCCAGCAGTGTAGGGGGGACCGAACTGAACGAGCAGTACTTC. Translating it yields CASSVGGTELNEQYF. The chain has TRBV2 and TRBJ2-7; either TRBD1 or TRBD2 may supply D (6 bases each). The V gene's germline CDR1 is SNHLY and CDR2 FYNNEI. There are 15 residues in the CDR3. The V end lost 4 bases, the J end lost 5 bases, and 18 bases lay between the germline ends.

This clonotype was observed a handful of times. A much larger clonotype is one base distant, so this may be a read error. A read error is likely, as this CDR3 ends without the conserved phenylalanine or tryptophan. This chain joins TRBV12-3 or TRBV12-4 and TRBJ2-1, with D perhaps TRBD2 (6 bases). CDR3 size: 15 residues. V was pared by 7 bases and J by 1 base, with 14 bases between. This CDR3 is CASTTTSLSYNEQFS. CDR3 in DNA: TGTGCCAGCACCACGACTAGTTTGTCCTACAATGAGCAGTTCTCC.

This clonotype showed up many times. J is TRBJ1-1 and V is TRBV3-1, with D possibly TRBD1 on 5 matching bases. The CDR3 is 15 amino acids. The V end lost 2 bases, the J end lost 4 bases, and 14 bases lay between the germline ends. CDR1 LGHDT and CDR2 YNNKEL come from the germline V gene (reference sequence). The CDR3: CASSQPGTRATEAFF. DNA of the CDR3: TGTGCCAGCAGCCAACCCGGGACCCGGGCCACTGAAGCTTTCTTT.

V usage is TRBV5-1 and J usage is TRBJ2-1; D is possibly TRBD1 (6 bases). CDR1 and CDR2 from the germline V gene are SGHRS and YFSETQ. The V gene lost 5 bases and the J gene lost 2 bases, with 8 bases spanning the gap. This CDR3 comprises 13 residues. Here the CDR3 DNA reads TGCGCCAGCAGGACAGGCCCCTACAATGAGCAGTTCTTC. The encoded protein is CASRTGPYNEQFF.

This clonotype was found many times. V and J are TRBV6-1 and TRBJ1-2, with TRBD1 matching 9 bases. The junction had 5 bases not matched to a gene; V was cut back by 2 bases and J by 7 bases. This CDR3 has 14 amino acids. Germline loops: CDR1 MNHNS, CDR2 SASEGT. The CDR3 loop is CASSERDRDRGYTF. The DNA of the CDR3 is TGTGCCAGCAGTGAACGGGACAGGGACCGTGGCTACACCTTC.

The chain combines TRBV7-3 with TRBJ2-3, with D maybe TRBD2 (6 bases). Trimming shortened V by 5 bases and J by 3 bases, and 12 bases separated the two germline ends. The V gene's germline CDR1 is SGHTA and CDR2 FQGTGA. The CDR3 runs 14 residues. As DNA, the CDR3 is TGTGCCAGCAGCCAGGGCAGCGGGACAGATACGCAGTATTTT. This codes for CASSQGSGTDTQYF.